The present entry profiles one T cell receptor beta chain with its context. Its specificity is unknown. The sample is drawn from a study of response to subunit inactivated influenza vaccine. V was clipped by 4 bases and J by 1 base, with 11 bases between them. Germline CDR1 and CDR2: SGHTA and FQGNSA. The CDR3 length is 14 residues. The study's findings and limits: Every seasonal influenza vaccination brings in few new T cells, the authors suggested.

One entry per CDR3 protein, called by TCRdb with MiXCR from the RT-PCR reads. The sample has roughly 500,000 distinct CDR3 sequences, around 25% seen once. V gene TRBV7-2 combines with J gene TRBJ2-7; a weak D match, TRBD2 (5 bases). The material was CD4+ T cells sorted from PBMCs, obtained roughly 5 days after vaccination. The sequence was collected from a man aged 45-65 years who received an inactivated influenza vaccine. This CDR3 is CASSSTRESYEQYF. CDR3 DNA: TGTGCCAGCAGCTCAACTAGGGAATCCTACGAGCAGTACTTC.